The clone carrying this T cell receptor beta chain was recorded once. Per the germline V gene, CDR1 is SGHAT and CDR2 is FQNNGV. V lost 5 bases and J 5 bases, leaving 12 bases between the germline ends. The CDR3 length is 14 residues. Original processing methods: Amplified reference gene primers provided the basis for estimating nucleated cell counts. Generated by immunoSEQ multiplex PCR, the TCRdb table keeps only in-frame clones and is missing some. The DNA was the basis for D and trimming; V, J and clone size are from that table. The data contain 200,000 or so clones, approximately 90% of them singletons. The data were taken from a study of blood T cell repertoires in COVID-19. Background on the study: T cells, B-cell-depleted T cells, or PBMCs provided the cDNA or gDNA that served as material.

This clonotype originated in a man aged 25 to 40 who had recovered from COVID-19. The gene calls are TRBV11-2 and TRBJ1-4; tentatively, D is TRBD1 (5 bases). The sample consisted of PBMCs or T cells enriched from blood (not recorded which). The chain's CDR3 is CASSPQQANEKLFF. The CDR3 DNA reads TGTGCCAGCAGCCCACAACAGGCAAATGAAAAACTGTTTTTT. Full variable domain (outside the CDR3, taken from reference TRBV11-2 and TRBJ1-4): EAGVAQSPRYKIIEKRQSVAFWCNPISGHATLYWYQQILGQGPKLLIQFQNNGVVDDSQLPKDRFSAERLKGVDSTLKIQPAKLEDSAVYLCASSPQQANEKLFFGSGTQLSVL.